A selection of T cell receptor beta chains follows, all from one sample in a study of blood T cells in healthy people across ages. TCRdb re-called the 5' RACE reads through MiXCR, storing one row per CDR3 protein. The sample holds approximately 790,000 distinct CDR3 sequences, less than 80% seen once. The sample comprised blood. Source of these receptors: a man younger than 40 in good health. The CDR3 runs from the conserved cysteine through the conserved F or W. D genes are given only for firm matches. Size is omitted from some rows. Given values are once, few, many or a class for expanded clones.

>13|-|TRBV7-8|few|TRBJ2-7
TGTGCCAGCAGCTCCTCATTCGACTACGAGCAGTACTTC
CASSSSFDYEQYF
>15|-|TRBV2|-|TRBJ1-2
TGTGCCAGCAGTTTTCCGGGACAACCACACTATGGCTACACCTTC
CASSFPGQPHYGYTF
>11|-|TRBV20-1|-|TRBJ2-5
TGCAGTGCTAGAGCTTGGCGTGAGCAGTACTTC
CSARAWREQYF
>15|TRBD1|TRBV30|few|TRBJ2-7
TGTGCCTGGAGACCCGGGACAGCTCTGCCGAGGGAGCAGTACTTC
CAWRPGTALPREQYF
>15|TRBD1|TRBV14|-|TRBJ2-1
TGTGCCAGCAGCCAAGAGGACAGGGCCTACAATGAGCAGTTCTTC
CASSQEDRAYNEQFF
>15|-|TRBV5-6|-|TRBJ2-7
TGTGCCAGCAGTTACACGCTACAGGGAGACCGCGAGCAGTACTTC
CASSYTLQGDREQYF
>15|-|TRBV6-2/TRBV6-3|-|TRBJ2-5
TGTGCCAGCAGTTACTCTGCTAGCTCAAGGGAGACCCAGTACTTC
CASSYSASSRETQYF
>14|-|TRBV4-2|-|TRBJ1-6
TGTGCCAGCAGCCAAGACGGAAGACATTCACCCCTCCACTTT
CASSQDGRHSPLHF
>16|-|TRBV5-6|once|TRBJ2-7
TGTGCCAGCAGCTCTCCTTTAACGGGGAGCTCCTACGAGCAGTACTTC
CASSSPLTGSSYEQYF
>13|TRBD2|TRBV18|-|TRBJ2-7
TGTGCCAGCCACGGGGGGAATACCTACGAGCAGTACTTC
CASHGGNTYEQYF
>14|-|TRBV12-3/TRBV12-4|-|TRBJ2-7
TGTGCCAGCAGCCCCCCGCATACTTCCTACGAGCAGTACTTC
CASSPPHTSYEQYF
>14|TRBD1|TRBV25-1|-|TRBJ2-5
TGTGCCAGCGGATCGACAGGGGGCTTAGAGACCCAGTACTTC
CASGSTGGLETQYF
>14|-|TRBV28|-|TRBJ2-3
TGTGCCAGCTCCTCACCAGGGGCAGCAGATACGCAGTATTTT
CASSSPGAADTQYF
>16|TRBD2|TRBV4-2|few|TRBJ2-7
TGTGCCAGCAGCCCTCTGGCGGGGGGGTTCTCCTACGAGCAGTACTTC
CASSPLAGGFSYEQYF
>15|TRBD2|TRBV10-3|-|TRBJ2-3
TGCGCCACGGGGGAGCGGGGGGTTCGCACAGATACGCAGTATTTT
CATGERGVRTDTQYF
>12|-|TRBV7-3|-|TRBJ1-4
TGTGCCAGCAGTATGGGCATTGCAAAACTGTTTTTT
CASSMGIAKLFF
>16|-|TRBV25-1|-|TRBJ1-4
TGTGCCAGCAGTGAATATGCTACAGGGAGGAATGAAAAGCTGTTTTTT
CASSEYATGRNEKLFF
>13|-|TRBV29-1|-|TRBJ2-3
TGCAGCGTTATTGCCTTAAGCACAGATACGCAGTATTTT
CSVIALSTDTQYF
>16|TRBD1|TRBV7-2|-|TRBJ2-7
TGTGCCAGCAGCTTAACAGCTGACAGGGCCCCCTACGAGCAGTACTTC
CASSLTADRAPYEQYF
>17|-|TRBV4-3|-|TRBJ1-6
TGCGCCAGCAGCCAAGAACCCTTTCAGGTGACGAATTCACCCCTCCACTTT
CASSQEPFQVTNSPLHF
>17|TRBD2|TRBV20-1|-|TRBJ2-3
TGCAGTGCCAACGGCCGGGGGCTAGCGGGAGACAGAGATACGCAGTATTTT
CSANGRGLAGDRDTQYF
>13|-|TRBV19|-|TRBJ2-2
TGTGCCAGTAGTAGACCAGGGTCCGGGGAGCTGTTTTTT
CASSRPGSGELFF